This is a list of T cell receptor beta chains from one sample in a study of cytomegalovirus exposure and HLA in healthy donors. Clones were read by immunoSEQ multiplex PCR, and TCRdb kept only the in-frame ones, dropping some. Counted here are some 100,000 clones, around three quarters occurring once; the ten biggest clones make up just under 4%. Sequenced material: PBMCs. These receptors were collected from a woman between 45 and 65 years old in good health and CMV-seropositive. CDR3s include the opening cysteine and the closing phenylalanine or tryptophan. The D gene is left open where the match is weak. Expanded clones get a size class; other rows say once, few or many, or leave the size out.

J gene: TRBJ2-7
CDR3 length: 14
V gene: TRBV5-1
clone size: few
D gene: .
CDR3 protein: CASSAQGASYEQYF
CDR3 DNA: TGCGCCAGCAGCGCACAGGGTGCCTCCTACGAGCAGTACTTC

J gene: TRBJ1-1
CDR3 length: 15
V gene: TRBV27
clone size: .
D gene: TRBD1
CDR3 protein: CASSQGQGARTEAFF
CDR3 DNA: TGTGCCAGCAGTCAGGGACAGGGGGCGCGGACTGAAGCTTTCTTT

J gene: TRBJ1-2
CDR3 length: 14
V gene: TRBV5-4
clone size: few
D gene: TRBD1
CDR3 protein: CASSFETGGRGYTF
CDR3 DNA: TGTGCCAGCAGCTTCGAGACAGGGGGCCGTGGCTACACCTTC

J gene: TRBJ1-3
CDR3 length: 12
V gene: TRBV6-1
clone size: .
D gene: .
CDR3 protein: CASSTQGNTIYF
CDR3 DNA: TGTGCCAGCAGTACACAGGGAAACACCATATATTTT

J gene: TRBJ2-7
CDR3 length: 13
V gene: TRBV9
clone size: .
D gene: TRBD2
CDR3 protein: CASSGGEGYEQYF
CDR3 DNA: TGTGCCAGCAGTGGAGGGGAGGGCTACGAGCAGTACTTC

J gene: TRBJ1-1
CDR3 length: 15
V gene: TRBV5-1
clone size: .
D gene: .
CDR3 protein: CASSWSGEVNTEAFF
CDR3 DNA: TGCGCCAGCAGCTGGAGTGGGGAGGTGAACACTGAAGCTTTCTTT

J gene: TRBJ1-4
CDR3 length: 14
V gene: TRBV11-2
clone size: .
D gene: TRBD1
CDR3 protein: CASSMTGQNEKLFF
CDR3 DNA: TGTGCCAGCAGCATGACAGGGCAAAATGAAAAACTGTTTTTT

J gene: TRBJ1-1
CDR3 length: 14
V gene: TRBV27
clone size: .
D gene: TRBD1
CDR3 protein: CASSHPDRGSEAFF
CDR3 DNA: TGTGCCAGCAGTCATCCGGACAGGGGATCTGAAGCTTTCTTT

J gene: TRBJ1-1
CDR3 length: 15
V gene: TRBV9
clone size: .
D gene: TRBD1
CDR3 protein: CASSVSTGTNTEAFF
CDR3 DNA: TGTGCCAGCAGCGTCTCGACAGGGACGAACACTGAAGCTTTCTTT

J gene: TRBJ2-7
CDR3 length: 15
V gene: TRBV21-1
clone size: .
D gene: .
CDR3 protein: CASSKVQREWYEQYF
CDR3 DNA: TGTGCCAGCAGCAAAGTCCAGCGGGAGTGGTACGAGCAGTACTTC

J gene: TRBJ2-5
CDR3 length: 17
V gene: TRBV5-5
clone size: .
D gene: TRBD2
CDR3 protein: CASSPGTSGGVVETQYF
CDR3 DNA: TGTGCCAGCAGCCCCGGGACTAGCGGGGGGGTAGTCGAGACCCAGTACTTC

J gene: TRBJ2-6
CDR3 length: 18
V gene: TRBV9
clone size: .
D gene: TRBD2
CDR3 protein: CASSARSGGRSGANVLTF
CDR3 DNA: TGTGCCAGCAGCGCGCGGAGCGGGGGCCGCTCTGGGGCCAACGTCCTGACTTTC

J gene: TRBJ2-1
CDR3 length: 15
V gene: TRBV10-1
clone size: .
D gene: .
CDR3 protein: CASTSEQDNYNEQFF
CDR3 DNA: TGCGCCAGCACTAGCGAACAAGATAACTACAATGAGCAGTTCTTC

J gene: TRBJ2-7
CDR3 length: 15
V gene: TRBV19
clone size: .
D gene: TRBD1
CDR3 protein: CASSIGGQGSYEQYF
CDR3 DNA: TGTGCCAGTAGTATAGGGGGACAGGGATCCTACGAGCAGTACTTC

J gene: TRBJ2-2
CDR3 length: 12
V gene: TRBV2
clone size: .
D gene: .
CDR3 protein: CASKIGTGELFF
CDR3 DNA: TGTGCCAGCAAGATCGGGACCGGGGAGCTGTTTTTT

J gene: TRBJ1-5
CDR3 length: 13
V gene: TRBV9
clone size: .
D gene: .
CDR3 protein: CASSVGENQPQHF
CDR3 DNA: TGTGCCAGCAGCGTAGGGGAGAATCAGCCCCAGCATTTT

J gene: TRBJ2-6
CDR3 length: 14
V gene: TRBV27
clone size: .
D gene: .
CDR3 protein: CASSLSSGANVLTF
CDR3 DNA: TGTGCCAGCAGTCTTAGCTCTGGGGCCAACGTCCTGACTTTC

J gene: TRBJ2-7
CDR3 length: 15
V gene: TRBV19
clone size: .
D gene: TRBD2
CDR3 protein: CATQARLASTYEQYF
CDR3 DNA: TGTGCCACCCAGGCCAGACTAGCGTCTACCTACGAGCAGTACTTC

J gene: TRBJ1-1
CDR3 length: 15
V gene: TRBV5-5
clone size: once
D gene: TRBD1
CDR3 protein: CASSLEGQGNTEAFF
CDR3 DNA: TGTGCCAGCAGCTTGGAGGGACAGGGGAACACTGAAGCTTTCTTT

J gene: TRBJ1-1
CDR3 length: 16
V gene: TRBV5-1
clone size: .
D gene: TRBD1
CDR3 protein: CASRLAGQGMNTEAFF
CDR3 DNA: TGCGCCAGCAGGTTGGCGGGACAGGGCATGAACACTGAAGCTTTCTTT

J gene: TRBJ2-3
CDR3 length: 17
V gene: TRBV11-3
clone size: .
D gene: TRBD2
CDR3 protein: CASSMGLAGASTDTQYF
CDR3 DNA: TGTGCCAGCAGCATGGGACTAGCGGGAGCTAGCACAGATACGCAGTATTTT

J gene: TRBJ2-7
CDR3 length: 17
V gene: TRBV11-2
clone size: .
D gene: TRBD1
CDR3 protein: CASSLHPGQGFSYEQYF
CDR3 DNA: TGTGCCAGCAGCTTACATCCGGGACAGGGGTTCTCCTACGAGCAGTACTTC

J gene: TRBJ1-4
CDR3 length: 14
V gene: TRBV25-1
clone size: .
D gene: TRBD1
CDR3 protein: CASSNRGTNEKLFF
CDR3 DNA: TGTGCCAGCAGTAACAGGGGAACTAATGAAAAACTGTTTTTT

J gene: TRBJ1-2
CDR3 length: 14
V gene: TRBV30
clone size: once
D gene: TRBD1
CDR3 protein: CAWSLTGNLRGYTF
CDR3 DNA: TGTGCCTGGAGTTTGACAGGGAATTTGAGGGGCTACACCTTC

J gene: TRBJ1-6
CDR3 length: 15
V gene: TRBV4-1
clone size: .
D gene: TRBD1
CDR3 protein: CASSPGQGNNSPLHF
CDR3 DNA: TGCGCCAGCAGCCCGGGACAGGGGAATAATTCACCCCTCCACTTT

J gene: TRBJ2-2
CDR3 length: 12
V gene: TRBV11-1
clone size: .
D gene: .
CDR3 protein: CASSFLTGELFF
CDR3 DNA: TGTGCCAGCAGCTTCCTTACCGGGGAGCTGTTTTTT

J gene: TRBJ1-2
CDR3 length: 15
V gene: TRBV10-3
clone size: .
D gene: TRBD1
CDR3 protein: CAISLTGTASDGYTF
CDR3 DNA: TGTGCCATCAGTTTGACAGGGACGGCTTCTGATGGCTACACCTTC

J gene: TRBJ2-3
CDR3 length: 17
V gene: TRBV7-2
clone size: .
D gene: TRBD2
CDR3 protein: CASSRTSGGAREDTQYF
CDR3 DNA: TGTGCCAGCAGCCGGACTAGCGGGGGGGCGAGAGAAGATACGCAGTATTTT

J gene: TRBJ1-6
CDR3 length: 16
V gene: TRBV27
clone size: .
D gene: .
CDR3 protein: CASSLIQGPANSPLHF
CDR3 DNA: TGTGCCAGCAGTTTGATTCAGGGGCCGGCTAATTCACCCCTCCACTTT

J gene: TRBJ2-7
CDR3 length: 13
V gene: TRBV6-5
clone size: .
D gene: TRBD1
CDR3 protein: CASSWDRVYEQYF
CDR3 DNA: TGTGCCAGCAGCTGGGACAGAGTCTACGAGCAGTACTTC

J gene: TRBJ2-5
CDR3 length: 18
V gene: TRBV25-1
clone size: .
D gene: TRBD1
CDR3 protein: CASSEWVGLTGMKETQYF
CDR3 DNA: TGTGCCAGCAGTGAATGGGTAGGGTTGACAGGGATGAAAGAGACCCAGTACTTC

J gene: TRBJ2-7
CDR3 length: 14
V gene: TRBV18
clone size: once
D gene: .
CDR3 protein: CASSPSTGNYEQYF
CDR3 DNA: TGTGCCAGCTCACCCTCTACAGGGAACTACGAGCAGTACTTC

J gene: TRBJ1-2
CDR3 length: 13
V gene: TRBV5-4
clone size: .
D gene: TRBD1
CDR3 protein: CVSSLTTGDGYTF
CDR3 DNA: TGTGTCAGCAGCTTAACTACAGGGGATGGCTACACCTTC

J gene: TRBJ2-7
CDR3 length: 17
V gene: TRBV27
clone size: .
D gene: TRBD1
CDR3 protein: CASSFSSPDRAFHEQYF
CDR3 DNA: TGTGCCAGCAGTTTTTCCAGTCCAGACAGGGCGTTCCACGAGCAGTACTTC

J gene: TRBJ1-1
CDR3 length: 13
V gene: TRBV19
clone size: .
D gene: TRBD1
CDR3 protein: CASSRDRDTEAFF
CDR3 DNA: TGTGCCAGTAGTAGGGACAGGGACACTGAAGCTTTCTTT

J gene: TRBJ1-1
CDR3 length: 15
V gene: TRBV18
clone size: .
D gene: TRBD1
CDR3 protein: CASSTNRGLESEAFF
CDR3 DNA: TGTGCCAGCTCAACGAACAGGGGGCTAGAATCTGAAGCTTTCTTT

J gene: TRBJ2-3
CDR3 length: 15
V gene: TRBV19
clone size: .
D gene: .
CDR3 protein: CASSITRGSTDTQYF
CDR3 DNA: TGTGCCAGTAGTATAACCCGCGGTAGCACAGATACGCAGTATTTT

J gene: TRBJ1-1
CDR3 length: 11
V gene: TRBV30
clone size: few
D gene: .
CDR3 protein: CAWRANTEAFF
CDR3 DNA: TGTGCCTGGAGGGCAAACACTGAAGCTTTCTTT

J gene: TRBJ2-4
CDR3 length: 16
V gene: TRBV2
clone size: .
D gene: TRBD2
CDR3 protein: CASTPSGRGAKNIQYF
CDR3 DNA: TGTGCCAGCACCCCTAGCGGGAGAGGTGCCAAAAACATTCAGTACTTC

J gene: TRBJ1-6
CDR3 length: 14
V gene: TRBV27
clone size: .
D gene: .
CDR3 protein: CASSSGHHNSPLHF
CDR3 DNA: TGTGCCAGCAGCTCGGGACACCATAATTCACCCCTCCACTTT

J gene: TRBJ2-7
CDR3 length: 13
V gene: TRBV11-3
clone size: .
D gene: TRBD1
CDR3 protein: CASSFNRGSEQYF
CDR3 DNA: TGTGCCAGCAGCTTCAACAGGGGAAGCGAGCAGTACTTC

J gene: TRBJ2-1
CDR3 length: 15
V gene: TRBV9
clone size: .
D gene: .
CDR3 protein: CASSRWGRESDEQFF
CDR3 DNA: TGTGCCAGCAGCAGGTGGGGACGGGAGTCCGATGAGCAGTTCTTC